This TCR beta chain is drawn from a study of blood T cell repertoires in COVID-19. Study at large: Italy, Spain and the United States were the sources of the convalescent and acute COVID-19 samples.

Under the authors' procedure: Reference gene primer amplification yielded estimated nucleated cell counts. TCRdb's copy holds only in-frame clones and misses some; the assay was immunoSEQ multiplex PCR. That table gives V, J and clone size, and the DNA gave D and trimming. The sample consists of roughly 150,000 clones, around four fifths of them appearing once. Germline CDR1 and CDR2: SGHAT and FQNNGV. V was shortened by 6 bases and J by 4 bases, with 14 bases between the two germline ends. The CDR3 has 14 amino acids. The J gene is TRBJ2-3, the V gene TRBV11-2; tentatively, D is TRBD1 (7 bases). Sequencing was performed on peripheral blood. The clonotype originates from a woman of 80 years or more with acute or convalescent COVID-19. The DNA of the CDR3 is TGTGCCAGCAGTAGCAGGGGGGAGGCAGATACGCAGTATTTT. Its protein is CASSSRGEADTQYF. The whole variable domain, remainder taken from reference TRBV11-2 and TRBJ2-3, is EAGVAQSPRYKIIEKRQSVAFWCNPISGHATLYWYQQILGQGPKLLIQFQNNGVVDDSQLPKDRFSAERLKGVDSTLKIQPAKLEDSAVYLCASSSRGEADTQYFGPGTRLTVL.